This T cell receptor beta chain appears in the sequencing data of a study of metastatic and nonmetastatic thyroid tumors. About the study: Both malignant and benign thyroid patients supplied peripheral blood and tumor or nodule tissue samples, across which the repertoires of these patients were then compared.

Authors' processing steps: Built for papillary thyroid cancer, a distant-metastasis classifier drew on CDR3 differences across clinicopathological groups. TCRdb re-called the PCR reads through MiXCR. The authors' filters were not applied to this entry. The sample yields some 20,000 clones, roughly a quarter seen once. The study's findings and limits: In blood and tumor, TCR beta diversity was reportedly significantly higher in malignant thyroid tumors than in benign nodules.

There are a few counts of this clone. The target antigen is unknown. CDR3 length: 14 amino acids. Trimming cost V 6 bases and J 6 bases, with 14 bases left between them. The germline V gene encodes CDR1 MNHNS and CDR2 SASEGT. No treatment had been given to any patient before thyroid surgery. Sequenced input: blood. This receptor was identified in a female donor with papillary thyroid cancer or a benign thyroid nodule (not recorded which). Some clones in this sample may be carry-over from other donors' samples. The chain joins TRBV6-1 to TRBJ2-2; tentatively, D is TRBD2 (6 bases). CDR3 in DNA: TGTGCCAGCAGATCGGGAGAAGGATCCGGGGAGCTGTTTTTT. As protein: CASRSGEGSGELFF.